Listed here is a single T cell receptor beta chain. The germline CDR1 and CDR2 sequences are SGHRS and YFSETQ. Trimming took 3 bases from V and 6 from J, leaving 12 bases between them. The CDR3 is 14 amino acids. The sample comes from a study of blood T cell repertoires in COVID-19. All enrollees were roughly 18 to 95 years old and from about two dozen US areas. Donors were grouped by their self-reported clinical history. Only in-frame clones appear in the TCRdb table, and some are missing; sequencing was by immunoSEQ multiplex PCR. The repertoire holds 250,000 to 300,000 clones, with about nine tenths as singletons.

Sequences were obtained from PBMCs or T cells enriched from blood (not recorded which). The V call is TRBV5-1, the J call TRBJ2-2, with TRBD2 as a possible D gene (5 bases). The origin of this receptor is a woman in her thirties or forties who had recovered from COVID-19. The CDR3 DNA sequence: TGCGCCAGCAGCTCTACTAGTAGCCCCGGGGAGCTGTTTTTT. As protein: CASSSTSSPGELFF.